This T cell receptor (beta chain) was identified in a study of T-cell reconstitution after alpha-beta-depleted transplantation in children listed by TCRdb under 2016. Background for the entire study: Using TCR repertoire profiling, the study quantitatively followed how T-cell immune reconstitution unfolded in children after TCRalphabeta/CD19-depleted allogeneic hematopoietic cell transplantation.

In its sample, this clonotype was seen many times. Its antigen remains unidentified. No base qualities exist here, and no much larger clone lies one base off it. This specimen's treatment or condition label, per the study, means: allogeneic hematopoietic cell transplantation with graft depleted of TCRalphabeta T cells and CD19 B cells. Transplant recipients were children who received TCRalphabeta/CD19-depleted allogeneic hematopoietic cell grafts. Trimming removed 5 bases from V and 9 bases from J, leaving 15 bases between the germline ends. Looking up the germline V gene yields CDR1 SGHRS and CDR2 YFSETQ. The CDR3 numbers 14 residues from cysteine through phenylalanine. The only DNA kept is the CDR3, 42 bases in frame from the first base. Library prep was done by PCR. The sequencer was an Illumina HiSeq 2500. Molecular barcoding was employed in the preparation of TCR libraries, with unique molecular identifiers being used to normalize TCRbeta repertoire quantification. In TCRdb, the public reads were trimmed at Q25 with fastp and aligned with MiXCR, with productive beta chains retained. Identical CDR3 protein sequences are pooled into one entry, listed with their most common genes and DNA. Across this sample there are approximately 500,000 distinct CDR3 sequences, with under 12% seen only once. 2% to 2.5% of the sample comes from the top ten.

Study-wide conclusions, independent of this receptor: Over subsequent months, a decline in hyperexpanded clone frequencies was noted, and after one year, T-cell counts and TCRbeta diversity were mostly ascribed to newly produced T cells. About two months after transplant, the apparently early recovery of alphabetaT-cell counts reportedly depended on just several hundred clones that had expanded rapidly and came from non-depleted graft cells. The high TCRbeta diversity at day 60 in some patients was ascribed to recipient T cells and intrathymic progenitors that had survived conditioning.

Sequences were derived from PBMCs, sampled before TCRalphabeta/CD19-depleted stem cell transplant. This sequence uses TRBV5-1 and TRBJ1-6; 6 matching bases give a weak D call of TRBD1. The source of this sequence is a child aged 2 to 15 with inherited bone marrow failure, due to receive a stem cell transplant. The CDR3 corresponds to CASSSDSGGSPLHF. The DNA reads TGCGCCAGCAGTTCGGACAGCGGAGGTTCACCCCTCCACTTT.